What follows are 21 T cell receptor beta chains derived from one specimen sequenced in a study of CXCR3-negative and CXCR3-positive naive CD8 T cells. Preparation of TRB cDNA libraries relied on 5' RACE carrying UMI labels. TCRdb reprocessed the 5' RACE reads, keeping one entry per CDR3 protein, no DNA. The repertoire table contains 130,000 or so distinct CDR3 sequences. Sequencing was performed on naive CXCR3- CD8+ T cells from blood. Specified subset: CD45RO-CCR7+CD27+CD95- naive CD8+ T cells lacking CXCR3 (TNR3-). The receptor set was obtained from a human donor in good health. Some clones in this sample may be carry-over from other donors' samples.

V is TRBV10-3 and J is TRBJ1-5; TCRdb's D call of TRBD1 is untestable without DNA. This CDR3 has 15 residues. Per germline, CDR1 ENHRY and CDR2 SYGVKD. CDR3 region: CAISESRGMNQPQHF.

The rearrangement links TRBV28 to TRBJ2-7; the TCRdb D gene call, TRBD1, has no DNA to confirm it. Germline V gives CDR1 MDHEN, CDR2 SYDVKM. This CDR3 has 14 residues. The CDR3 protein is CASSHRVSPYEQYF.

The gene calls are TRBV7-8 and TRBJ2-2; TCRdb names TRBD1, which stays unverified in the absence of DNA. CDR1 is SGHVS and CDR2 is FQNEAQ in the germline V gene. The CDR3 runs 15 residues. The CDR3: CASSPPQGGTGELFF.

The genes are TRBV4-3 and TRBJ2-1; TCRdb lists TRBD2, though no DNA is available to test this call. The CDR3 runs 12 residues. CDR1 and CDR2 (germline): LGHNA, YSLEER. The CDR3 sequence: CASSQDGGEQFF.

The chain is built from TRBV27 and TRBJ2-7; TCRdb proposes TRBD2, but this gene call is untestable without DNA. The germline V gene encodes CDR1 MNHEY and CDR2 SMNVEV (reference sequence). The CDR3 has 14 amino acids. CDR3: CASKLAGGPYEQYF.

The chain joins TRBV2 to TRBJ2-2; TCRdb's D gene call, TRBD2, goes unchecked for lack of DNA. Germline V gene sequence: CDR1 SNHLY, CDR2 FYNNEI. The CDR3 consists of 16 residues. This CDR3 is CASRGLAGGPSGELFF.

V and J are TRBV6-2 or TRBV6-3 and TRBJ2-7; as DNA is missing, the TRBD1 call by TCRdb cannot be tested. From germline, CDR1 is MNHEY and CDR2 SVGEGT. There are 14 residues in the CDR3. CDR3 amino acids: CASSYQGASYEQYF.

This sequence joins TRBV5-4 and TRBJ2-4; as DNA is missing, the TRBD2 call by TCRdb cannot be tested. CDR3 length: 19 amino acids. Germline V CDR1 and CDR2: SGHNT, YYREEE (reference sequence). The chain's CDR3 is CASSLLYGMEESTKNIQYF.

The chain recombines TRBV28 with TRBJ2-1; TCRdb selects TRBD2, and the lack of DNA leaves this call unchecked. The CDR3 totals 19 residues. Germline loops: CDR1 MDHEN, CDR2 SYDVKM. The CDR3 spells CASSLRGTSGRAFYNEQFF.

The chain uses TRBV4-3 and TRBJ1-2; TCRdb returns TRBD1, unconfirmable since there is no DNA. The CDR3 consists of 14 residues. Germline loops: CDR1 LGHNA, CDR2 YSLEER. CDR3: CASSQEQGEYGYTF.

The chain uses TRBV28 and TRBJ2-5; the D gene TCRdb calls, TRBD2, cannot be checked with no DNA. This CDR3 has 16 residues. Germline CDR1 MDHEN, CDR2 SYDVKM. The CDR3 loop is CASSFLSLGEEETQYF.

The CDR3 spells CASSLLHHQETQYF. The rearrangement links TRBV28 to TRBJ2-5. Germline CDR1 and CDR2: MDHEN and SYDVKM. The CDR3 has 14 amino acids.

The J gene is TRBJ1-1, the V gene TRBV28. This CDR3 comprises 13 residues. The germline CDR1 and CDR2 sequences are MDHEN and SYDVKM. The CDR3: CASSFPQNTEAFF.

The CDR3 sequence: CATSDRSGGAIMDEQFF. The chain couples TRBV24-1 to TRBJ2-1; TCRdb outputs TRBD2, but without DNA this stays unchecked. CDR3 length equals 17 residues. Germline assignment: CDR1 KGHDR and CDR2 SFDVKD.

The CDR3 spells CASSQGLAGAAEQLF. J is TRBJ2-1 and V is TRBV3-1; TCRdb gives TRBD2 as the D gene, but with no DNA this cannot be confirmed. Germline V gives CDR1 LGHDT, CDR2 YNNKEL (reference sequence). The CDR3 length is 15 residues.

This sequence joins TRBV20-1 and TRBJ2-7. The CDR3 covers 13 residues. Per the germline V gene, CDR1 is DFQATT and CDR2 is SNEGSKA (reference sequence). This CDR3 reads CSASEGFDYEQYF.

This chain connects TRBV2 to TRBJ2-7; TCRdb proposes TRBD2, but this gene call is untestable without DNA. Germline values: CDR1 SNHLY, CDR2 FYNNEI. The CDR3 extends over 16 amino acids. The CDR3 loop reads CASSDTSGGALYEQYF.

This rearrangement joins TRBV20-1 to TRBJ1-4; TCRdb's assignment of TRBD1 cannot be checked, as there is no DNA. This CDR3 has 11 amino acids. Germline CDR1 DFQATT, CDR2 SNEGSKA (reference sequence). The CDR3: CSAREGQKLFF.

The CDR3 here is CASSLAQGRNYGYTF. The chain links TRBV7-9 to TRBJ1-2; as DNA is missing, the TRBD1 call by TCRdb cannot be tested. Germline assignment: CDR1 SEHNR and CDR2 FQNEAQ (reference sequence). The length of the CDR3 is 15 residues.

The chain employs TRBV7-8 and TRBJ2-3; TCRdb picks TRBD2, but there is no DNA to check that call. The CDR3 has 14 amino acids. Germline CDR1 is SGHVS and CDR2 is FQNEAQ. This chain's CDR3 is CASRPLAGVGTQYF.

The chain couples TRBV7-2 to TRBJ2-3. The CDR3 contains 12 residues. Per the germline V gene, CDR1 is SGHTA and CDR2 is FQGNSA. The CDR3 loop reads CASNRGTDTQYF.